This T cell receptor (beta chain) was captured in a study of blood T cell repertoires in COVID-19. Study processing details: Quantification of nucleated cells was approximated via reference gene primer amplification. Libraries were prepared by immunoSEQ multiplex PCR; TCRdb keeps only in-frame clonotypes and omits some of them. Clonal size and the V and J genes are those of that table, whereas D and trimming came from the DNA. The repertoire holds some 400,000 clones, approximately 90% seen once, with more than 0.85% in the top ten. This clone was detected only once. This TCR was recovered from a woman in her forties who had been exposed to COVID-19. The sample was PBMCs or T cells enriched from blood (not recorded which).

The CDR3 here is CASRRGGTEETQYF. CDR3 in DNA: TGTGCCAGTAGGCGGGGGGGGACAGAAGAGACCCAGTACTTC. This chain joins TRBV19 and TRBJ2-5, with 9 bases that match TRBD2. The CDR3 has 14 residues. Germline trimming cut 6 bases from V and 3 bases from J; bases unmatched to any gene: 5. CDR1 is LNHDA, CDR2 SQIVND, per germline (reference sequence).